The entry that follows covers one T cell receptor (beta chain) sequence. Its antigen is still unknown. CD45RO/CCR7/CD25/CD127/CD95/CD27 sorting isolated CD4+ naive, central memory, regulatory and stem cell-like memory cells. Populations obtained by sorting all exceeded 98% purity. Expressed TCRB transcripts got sequenced, as all isolated RNA was reverse transcribed. Read counts averaged approximately 3.5 million for samples of naive, central memory and regulatory T cells. Sequencing used immunoSEQ multiplex PCR; TCRdb keeps in-frame clones, though not all of them. The sample holds about 160,000 clones, 6.5% to 8.5% seen once. This CDR3 has 11 residues. Trimming took off 8 bases at V and 5 bases at J, with 12 bases between the two ends. Per the germline V gene, CDR1 is GTSNPN and CDR2 is SVGIG (reference sequence). The data were taken from a study of beta chain features in type 1 diabetes. Notes on the study in general: TCRB CDR3s from Type 1 diabetes patients were moderately but significantly shorter in all four CD4+ subsets. Insertions were fewer and deletions more numerous at VDJ junctions in type 1 diabetes patients.

The sample taken for sequencing was central memory CD4+ T cells from blood. The TCR sequence derives from a woman aged 18-35 years with type 1 diabetes. The chain joins TRBV30 to TRBJ2-5, with a possible D match to TRBD2 (5 bases). CDR3 residues: CARRGGETQYF. CDR3 bases: TGTGCCCGCCGGGGTGGGGAGACCCAGTACTTC.